The 22 T cell receptor beta chains presented below share a single source sample, sequenced in a study of blood T cell repertoires in COVID-19. Sequencing used immunoSEQ multiplex PCR; TCRdb keeps in-frame clones, though not all of them. Counted here are some 450,000 clones, about 87% occurring once; the ten biggest clones make up roughly 0.76%. Sequencing input: peripheral blood. These receptors came from a man younger than 35 with COVID-19, enrolled during active disease.

The chain uses TRBV3-1 (or the pseudogene TRBV3-2) and TRBJ2-5; the match to TRBD2 covers 9 bases. This CDR3 has 15 amino acids. CDR1 LGHDT and CDR2 YNNKEL come from the germline V gene (reference sequence). V shed 1 base and J 3 bases; nucleotides not matched to a gene: 3. CDR3 region: CASSQGVAGEETQYF. CDR3 DNA sequence: TGTGCCAGCAGCCAAGGGGTAGCGGGGGAAGAGACCCAGTACTTC.

The rearrangement joins TRBV3-1 (or the pseudogene TRBV3-2) to TRBJ2-4; 9 positions agree with TRBD1. Losses at the gene ends were 3 bases for V and 7 bases for J; bases not matched to a gene: 4. This CDR3 region has 14 residues. Germline-derived CDR1 and CDR2 are LGHDT and YNNKEL (reference sequence). CDR3 in DNA: TGTGCCAGCAGCCAGGGACAGGGCGGCAACATTCAGTACTTC. It codes for CASSQGQGGNIQYF.

V gene TRBV7-8 combines with J gene TRBJ1-2; TRBD1 matches at 8 bases. CDR3 length: 16 residues. V was clipped by 5 bases and J by 8 bases; unmatched bases: 16. Per the germline V gene, CDR1 is SGHVS and CDR2 is FQNEAQ. CDR3 region: CASSPRTGQEEKGYTF. The CDR3 DNA is TGTGCCAGCAGCCCGAGGACAGGGCAAGAGGAAAAAGGCTACACCTTC.

CDR3 sequence reads: CASSDRETTEAFF. CDR3 in DNA: TGTGCCAGCAGCGACAGGGAGACCACTGAAGCTTTCTTT. V is TRBV9 and J is TRBJ1-1; weak D call: TRBD1 (6 bases). Germline-derived CDR1 and CDR2 are SGDLS and YYNGEE. The CDR3 length is 13 residues. The ends were cut back, 3 bases at V and 4 bases at J, with 10 bases in the middle.

The chain has TRBV2 and TRBJ1-1; 10 bases align to TRBD1. The CDR3 has 15 amino acids. Losses at the gene ends were 5 bases for V and 5 bases for J; bases not matched to a gene: 8. The V gene's germline CDR1 is SNHLY and CDR2 FYNNEI. The CDR3 coding sequence is TGTGCCAGCAGTCCGACAGGGGGCCCTCGGACTGAAGCTTTCTTT. It encodes CASSPTGGPRTEAFF. The full variable domain, its missing parts supplied by reference TRBV2 and TRBJ1-1, is EPEVTQTPSHQVTQMGQEVILRCVPISNHLYFYWYRQILGQKVEFLVSFYNNEISEKSEIFDDQFSVERPDGSNFTLKIRSTKLEDSAMYFCASSPTGGPRTEAFFGQGTRLTVV.

This chain joins TRBV7-3 and TRBJ2-7; TRBD2 is a possible D gene (6 bases). Germline loops: CDR1 SGHTA, CDR2 FQGTGA. The CDR3 totals 18 residues. V was shortened by 2 bases and J by 0 bases, with 20 bases between the two germline ends. CDR3 DNA sequence: TGTGCCAGCAGCTTACTCCTGGGGGGTTTAGCGAGCTCCTACGAGCAGTACTTC. This translates into CASSLLLGGLASSYEQYF.

The chain couples TRBV6-2 or TRBV6-3 to TRBJ2-7; D unresolved. CDR3 length: 12 residues. Trimming removed 4 bases from V and 3 bases from J, with 7 bases in between. The germline gives CDR1 MNHEY, CDR2 SVGEGT. Written as DNA, the CDR3 is TGTGCCAGCAGTTCTAGTTTCTACGAGCAGTACTTC. Translated, it gives CASSSSFYEQYF.

CDR3 amino acids: CASSSLTGTSGSPTEQYF. The CDR3 DNA reads as TGTGCCAGCTCGTCCCTTACAGGGACTAGCGGGAGCCCCACAGAGCAGTACTTC. V and J are TRBV18 and TRBJ2-7, with 14 bases identical to TRBD2. V was pared by 6 bases and J by 7 bases, with 17 bases of the junction left unmatched. CDR1 and CDR2 (germline): KGHSH, LQKENI. The CDR3 has 18 amino acids.

The J gene is TRBJ1-4, the V gene TRBV5-1, with D perhaps TRBD1 (6 bases). Germline V CDR1 and CDR2: SGHRS, YFSETQ. This CDR3 is built from 14 residues. V dropped 6 bases and J dropped 5 bases, with 14 bases sitting between them. The chain's CDR3 is CASTVGQPNEKLFF. The CDR3, as DNA: TGCGCCAGCACTGTGGGACAACCGAATGAAAAACTGTTTTTT.

The chain has TRBV5-5 and TRBJ2-5; D might be TRBD1 (5 bases). V was cut by 0 bases and J by 0 bases, with 12 bases left in between. CDR1 SGHKS and CDR2 YYEKEE come from the germline V gene (reference sequence). The CDR3 spans 16 residues. Written as DNA, the CDR3 is TGTGCCAGCAGCTTGGTGACAGTAACATACCAAGAGACCCAGTACTTC. Amino acid sequence: CASSLVTVTYQETQYF.

Here the CDR3 reads CASSSRTATGELFF. In DNA form, the CDR3 reads TGTGCCAGCAGCTCCCGGACAGCCACCGGGGAGCTGTTTTTT. The chain links TRBV7-9 to TRBJ2-2; possible D gene TRBD1, 6 bases. The V gene's germline CDR1 is SEHNR and CDR2 FQNEAQ (reference sequence). CDR3 size: 14 residues. V lost 4 bases to trimming and J lost 4 bases, with 10 bases between them.

The chain is built from TRBV2 and TRBJ2-5, with 8 bases lining up with TRBD2. CDR1 is SNHLY, CDR2 FYNNEI, per germline. This CDR3 region has 16 residues. Trimming removed 2 bases from V and 5 bases from J; junction bases left unmatched: 10. Here the CDR3 reads CASSENTGGPEETQYF. The CDR3 nucleotides read TGTGCCAGCAGTGAAAATACGGGAGGGCCCGAGGAGACCCAGTACTTC.

This clone appeared a single time. This sequence joins TRBV3-1 (or the pseudogene TRBV3-2) and TRBJ2-5, with 7 bases aligning to TRBD2. CDR1 is LGHDT, CDR2 YNNKEL, per germline (reference sequence). Germline trimming cut 4 bases from V and 1 base from J; bases unmatched to any gene: 3. The CDR3 has 14 residues. CDR3: CASSPSGTQETQYF. The CDR3 region has the DNA TGTGCCAGCAGCCCGAGCGGGACCCAAGAGACCCAGTACTTC.

The CDR3, as DNA: TGTGCCAGCAGCTTAGGCCTCGGGCAGGGTAGTTCAAACATTCAGTACTTC. The encoded protein is CASSLGLGQGSSNIQYF. This chain joins TRBV13 and TRBJ2-4, with D tentatively TRBD1 (5 bases). This CDR3 spans 17 amino acids. The ends were cut back, 0 bases at V and 6 bases at J, with 18 bases in the middle. CDR1 and CDR2 from the germline V gene are PRHDT and FYEKMQ (reference sequence).

This clone has just one count. The rearrangement links TRBV5-1 to TRBJ2-7; D may be TRBD2 (5 bases). This CDR3 contains 12 residues. CDR1 SGHRS and CDR2 YFSETQ come from the germline V gene. V was pared by 4 bases and J by 2 bases, with 7 bases between. CDR3 DNA sequence: TGCGCCAGCAGCCGGGATGCCTACGAGCAGTACTTC. It yields the protein CASSRDAYEQYF. The full variable domain, in which reference TRBV5-1 and TRBJ2-7 provide the parts outside the CDR3, is KAGVTQTPRYLIKTRGQQVTLSCSPISGHRSVSWYQQTPGQGLQFLFEYFSETQRNKGNFPGRFSGRQFSNSRSEMNVSTLELGDSALYLCASSRDAYEQYFGPGTRLTVT.

This chain links TRBV27 with TRBJ2-2, with TRBD2 identical over 9 bases. In germline, CDR1 is MNHEY, CDR2 SMNVEV (reference sequence). Trimming cost V 1 base and J 1 base; bases outside gene matches: 4. The CDR3 extends over 17 amino acids. The DNA of the CDR3 is TGTGCCAGCAGTTTATTTCCAGCGGGAGGGAACACCGGGGAGCTGTTTTTT. It codes for CASSLFPAGGNTGELFF.

The chain combines TRBV15 with TRBJ2-7; D not certain. Germline V lookup: CDR1 LNHNV, CDR2 YYDKDF (reference sequence). The CDR3 covers 14 residues. The ends were cut back, 1 base at V and 4 bases at J, with 11 bases in the middle. CDR3 sequence reads: CATSRVERFYEQYF. The CDR3 DNA reads as TGTGCCACCAGCAGAGTGGAGAGATTTTACGAGCAGTACTTC. Using reference TRBV15 and TRBJ2-7 for the parts outside the CDR3, the full variable domain is DAMVIQNPRYQVTQFGKPVTLSCSQTLNHNVMYWYQQKSSQAPKLLFHYYDKDFNNEADTPDNFQSRRPNTSFCFLDIRSPGLGDTAMYLCATSRVERFYEQYFGPGTRLTVT.

The chain couples TRBV19 to TRBJ2-3; tentative D call: TRBD1 (6 bases). Germline CDR1 and CDR2: LNHDA and SQIVND (reference sequence). The CDR3 loop spans 13 amino acids. V gave up 6 bases and J gave up 4 bases, with 11 bases separating them. The CDR3 DNA reads TGTGCCAGTAGGGAGACAGGAGCAGATACGCAGTATTTT. Its protein product is CASRETGADTQYF.

The chain joins TRBV19 to TRBJ2-1, with 14 nucleotides matching TRBD2. The CDR3 runs to 15 residues. CDR1 and CDR2 from the germline V gene are LNHDA and SQIVND (reference sequence). The trim removed 6 bases at V and 9 bases at J, leaving 7 bases unmatched. The CDR3 sequence is CASSGTSGGKVEQFF. CDR3 bases: TGTGCCAGTAGCGGGACTAGCGGGGGTAAGGTTGAGCAGTTCTTC. The full variable domain, completed using reference TRBV19 and TRBJ2-1, is DGGITQSPKYLFRKEGQNVTLSCEQNLNHDAMYWYRQDPGQGLRLIYYSQIVNDFQKGDIAEGYSVSREKKESFPLTVTSAQKNPTAFYLCASSGTSGGKVEQFFGPGTRLTVL.

The CDR3 loop is CATSDLGQGGWSNQPQHF. In nucleotides, the CDR3 is TGTGCCACCAGTGATTTGGGACAGGGCGGGTGGAGCAATCAGCCCCAGCATTTT. V usage is TRBV24-1 and J usage is TRBJ1-5, with 8 bases that match TRBD1. The CDR3 has 18 residues. The trim removed 0 bases at V and 1 base at J, leaving 7 bases unmatched. CDR1 KGHDR and CDR2 SFDVKD come from the germline V gene.

This clone occurred a few times. The chain employs TRBV4-1 and TRBJ2-3; a weak D match, TRBD1 (8 bases). V lost 2 bases to trimming and J lost 6 bases, with 12 bases between them. The CDR3 extends over 14 amino acids. CDR1 is MGHRA, CDR2 YSYEKL, per germline. Here the CDR3 reads CASSQSGDRDTQYF. CDR3 nucleotide sequence: TGCGCCAGCAGCCAAAGCGGGGACAGGGATACGCAGTATTTT.

This clone was counted only a few times. The chain combines TRBV27 with TRBJ2-1, with 7 bases fitting TRBD2. Germline lookup yields CDR1 MNHEY and CDR2 SMNVEV (reference sequence). Trimming removed 2 bases from V and 6 bases from J; junction bases left unmatched: 1. This CDR3 has 13 residues. DNA of the CDR3: TGTGCCAGCAGTTTAGGGGGGGTCAATGAGCAGTTCTTC. It codes for CASSLGGVNEQFF.